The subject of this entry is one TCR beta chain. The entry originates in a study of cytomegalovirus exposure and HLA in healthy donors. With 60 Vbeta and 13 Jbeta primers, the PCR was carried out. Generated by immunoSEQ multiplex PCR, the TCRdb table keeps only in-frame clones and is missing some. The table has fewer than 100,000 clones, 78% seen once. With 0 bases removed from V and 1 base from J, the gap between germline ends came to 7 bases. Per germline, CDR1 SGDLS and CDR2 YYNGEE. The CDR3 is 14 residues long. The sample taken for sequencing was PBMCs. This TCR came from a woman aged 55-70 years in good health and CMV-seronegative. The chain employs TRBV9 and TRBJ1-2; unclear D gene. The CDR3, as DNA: TGTGCCAGCAGCGTAGGGCCAGTTAACTATGGCTACACCTTC. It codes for CASSVGPVNYGYTF.